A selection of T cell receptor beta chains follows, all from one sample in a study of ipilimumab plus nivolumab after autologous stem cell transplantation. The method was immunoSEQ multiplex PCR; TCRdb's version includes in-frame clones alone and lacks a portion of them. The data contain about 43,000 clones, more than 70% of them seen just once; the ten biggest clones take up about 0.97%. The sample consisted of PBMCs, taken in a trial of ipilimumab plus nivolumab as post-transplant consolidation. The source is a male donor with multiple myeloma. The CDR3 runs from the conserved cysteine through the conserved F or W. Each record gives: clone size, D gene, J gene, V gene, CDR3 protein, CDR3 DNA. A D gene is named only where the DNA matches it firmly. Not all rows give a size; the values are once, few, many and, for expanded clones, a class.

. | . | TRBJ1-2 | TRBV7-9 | CAYSAGSNYGYTF | TGTGCCTACTCGGCGGGATCAAACTATGGCTACACCTTC
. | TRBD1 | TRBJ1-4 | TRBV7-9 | CASSPRTGTNEKLFF | TGTGCCAGCAGCCCCCGGACAGGGACTAATGAAAAACTGTTTTTT
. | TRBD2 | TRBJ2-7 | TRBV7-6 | CASSLGAGRSSYEQYF | TGTGCCAGCAGCTTAGGAGCGGGAAGGAGCTCCTACGAGCAGTACTTC
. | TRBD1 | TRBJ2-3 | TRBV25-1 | CASSEGQGTTDTQYF | TGTGCCAGCAGTGAGGGACAGGGCACCACAGATACGCAGTATTTT
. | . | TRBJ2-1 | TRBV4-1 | CASSQDQGNNEQFF | TGCGCCAGCAGCCAAGATCAGGGGAACAATGAGCAGTTCTTC
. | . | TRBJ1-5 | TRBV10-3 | CASNSGMDQPQHF | TGTGCCTCCAATTCAGGGATGGATCAGCCCCAGCATTTT
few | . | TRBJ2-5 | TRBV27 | CASSFYSQETQYF | TGTGCCAGCAGTTTTTACTCACAAGAGACCCAGTACTTC
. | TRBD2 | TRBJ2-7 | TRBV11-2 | CASSLVAGLTYEQYF | TGTGCCAGCAGCTTAGTAGCGGGACTTACCTACGAGCAGTACTTC
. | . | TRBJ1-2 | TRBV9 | CASSVDNRWGYTF | TGTGCCAGCAGCGTAGATAACAGGTGGGGCTACACCTTC
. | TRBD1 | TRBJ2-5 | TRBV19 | CASSIHTGGLGTQYF | TGTGCCAGTAGTATTCACACAGGGGGATTGGGGACCCAGTACTTC
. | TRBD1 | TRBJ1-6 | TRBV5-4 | CASSLPDRDNSPLHF | TGTGCCAGCAGCTTGCCGGACAGGGACAATTCACCCCTCCACTTT
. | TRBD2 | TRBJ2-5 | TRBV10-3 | CAISELELAGTQYF | TGTGCCATCAGTGAGTTGGAACTAGCGGGGACCCAGTACTTC
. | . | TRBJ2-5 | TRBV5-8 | CASPRGTQYF | TGTGCCAGCCCCCGAGGGACCCAGTACTTC
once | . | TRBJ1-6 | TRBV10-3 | CAISEGRGFRSPLHF | TGTGCCATCAGTGAGGGCAGGGGTTTTCGATCACCCCTCCACTTT
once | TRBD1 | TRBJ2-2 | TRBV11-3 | CASSEGGWGTGELFF | TGTGCCAGCAGCGAAGGGGGCTGGGGCACCGGGGAGCTGTTTTTT
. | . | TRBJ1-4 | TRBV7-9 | CASSLGQPATNEKLFF | TGTGCCAGCAGCTTAGGCCAGCCTGCAACTAATGAAAAACTGTTTTTT
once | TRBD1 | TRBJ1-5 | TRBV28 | CASSPTTGKGNQPQHF | TGTGCCAGCAGCCCTACGACAGGGAAGGGCAATCAGCCCCAGCATTTT
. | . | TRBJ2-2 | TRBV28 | CASSLARPRTTGELFF | TGTGCCAGCAGTTTAGCCCGGCCTAGGACCACCGGGGAGCTGTTTTTT
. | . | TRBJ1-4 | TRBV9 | CASSPAGREKLFF | TGTGCCAGCAGCCCCGCAGGGAGAGAAAAACTGTTTTTT
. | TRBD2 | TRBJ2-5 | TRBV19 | CASSMSWLAGAQLFQETQYF | TGTGCCAGTAGTATGAGTTGGCTAGCGGGGGCCCAACTATTCCAAGAGACCCAGTACTTC
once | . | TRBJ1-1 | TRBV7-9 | CASSTQTGAEAFF | TGTGCCAGCAGCACCCAGACAGGAGCTGAAGCTTTCTTT
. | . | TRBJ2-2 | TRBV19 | CASSIDDPPRPNTGELFF | TGTGCCAGTAGTATAGATGATCCCCCCAGGCCGAACACCGGGGAGCTGTTTTTT
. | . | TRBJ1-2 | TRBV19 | CASSMWENYGYTF | TGTGCCAGTAGTATGTGGGAGAACTATGGCTACACCTTC
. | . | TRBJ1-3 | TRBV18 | CASSSPSGRGNTIYF | TGTGCCAGCTCATCCCCCAGTGGCCGCGGAAACACCATATATTTT
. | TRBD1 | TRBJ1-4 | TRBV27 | CASTTGGTEKLFF | TGTGCCAGTACCACAGGGGGAACTGAAAAACTGTTTTTT
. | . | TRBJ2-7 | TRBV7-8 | CASSLAERYEQYF | TGTGCCAGCAGCTTAGCGGAGCGCTACGAGCAGTACTTC
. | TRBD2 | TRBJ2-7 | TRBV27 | CASSFSSGRYEQYF | TGTGCCAGCAGTTTCTCTAGCGGGAGGTACGAGCAGTACTTC
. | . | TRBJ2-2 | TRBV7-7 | CASSSLPGSGELFF | TGTGCCAGCAGCTCCCTCCCTGGGTCCGGGGAGCTGTTTTTT
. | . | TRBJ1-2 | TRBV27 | CASSSNDRAGGYTF | TGTGCCAGCAGTTCAAACGACCGGGCGGGGGGCTACACCTTC
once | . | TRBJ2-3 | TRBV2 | CASSWTVSDTQYF | TGTGCCAGCAGTTGGACAGTCTCAGATACGCAGTATTTT
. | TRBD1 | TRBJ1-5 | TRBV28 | CASNQRDRHNQPQHF | TGTGCCAGCAACCAACGGGACAGACACAATCAGCCCCAGCATTTT
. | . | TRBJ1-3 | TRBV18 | CASSPVQDSGNTIYF | TGTGCCAGCTCACCGGTACAGGACTCTGGAAACACCATATATTTT
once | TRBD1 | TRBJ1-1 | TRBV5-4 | CASSLLQGGGTEAFF | TGTGCCAGCAGCTTATTACAGGGGGGAGGGACTGAAGCTTTCTTT
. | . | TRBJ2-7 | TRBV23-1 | CASSHPDRPYEQYF | TGCGCCAGCAGTCATCCCGACAGACCCTACGAGCAGTACTTC
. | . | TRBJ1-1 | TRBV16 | CASTRSTGGTEAFF | TGTGCCAGCACCCGAAGCACGGGGGGAACTGAAGCTTTCTTT
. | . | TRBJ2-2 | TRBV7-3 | CASSRDRLNTGELFF | TGTGCCAGCAGCCGCGACAGGCTAAACACCGGGGAGCTGTTTTTT
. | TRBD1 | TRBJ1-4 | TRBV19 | CASSMVQGAGEKLFF | TGTGCCAGTAGTATGGTACAGGGGGCAGGTGAAAAACTGTTTTTT
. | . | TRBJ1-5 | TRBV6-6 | CASNPDLGVRNQPQHF | TGTGCCAGCAACCCAGATCTCGGGGTGCGCAATCAGCCCCAGCATTTT
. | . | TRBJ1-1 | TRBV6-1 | CASSPTSKITEAFF | TGTGCCAGCAGTCCTACTTCAAAAATCACTGAAGCTTTCTTT
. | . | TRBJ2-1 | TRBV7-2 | CASAQGVGGYEQFF | TGTGCCAGCGCCCAGGGCGTAGGCGGCTATGAGCAGTTCTTC
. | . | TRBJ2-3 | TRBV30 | CAWSRPDTQYF | TGTGCCTGGAGTCGTCCAGATACGCAGTATTTT
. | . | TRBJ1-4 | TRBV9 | CASSVAPGARAGEKLFF | TGTGCCAGCAGCGTAGCTCCTGGGGCCAGGGCGGGGGAAAAACTGTTTTTT
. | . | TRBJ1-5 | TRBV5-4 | CASSLDFDQPQHF | TGTGCCAGCAGCCTTGACTTTGATCAGCCCCAGCATTTT
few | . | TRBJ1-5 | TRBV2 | CASSEVAGIWQPQHF | TGTGCCAGCAGTGAAGTTGCGGGGATTTGGCAGCCCCAGCATTTT
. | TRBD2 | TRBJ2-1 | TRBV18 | CASSDGLAGGSDEQFF | TGTGCCAGCTCCGACGGACTAGCGGGAGGGAGCGATGAGCAGTTCTTC
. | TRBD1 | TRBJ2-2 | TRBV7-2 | CASSLSRDRGRVGELFF | TGTGCCAGCAGCTTATCCCGGGACAGGGGGCGAGTCGGGGAGCTGTTTTTT
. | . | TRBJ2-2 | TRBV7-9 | CATVDRLKNTGELFF | TGTGCCACCGTCGACAGGCTAAAGAACACCGGGGAGCTGTTTTTT
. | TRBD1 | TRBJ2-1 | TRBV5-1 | CASSFGTGYYNEQFF | TGCGCCAGCAGCTTCGGGACAGGGTACTACAATGAGCAGTTCTTC
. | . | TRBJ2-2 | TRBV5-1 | CASSLGQSSNTGELFF | TGCGCCAGCAGCTTAGGACAGTCTTCGAACACCGGGGAGCTGTTTTTT
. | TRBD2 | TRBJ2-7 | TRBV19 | CASKPPGGPSHEQYF | TGTGCCAGTAAACCACCGGGAGGGCCCTCCCACGAGCAGTACTTC
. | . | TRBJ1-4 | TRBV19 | CASSISQTNEKLFF | TGTGCCAGTAGTATAAGTCAGACTAATGAAAAACTGTTTTTT
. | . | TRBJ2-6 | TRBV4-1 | CASSQDPGHSGANVLTF | TGCGCCAGCAGCCAAGATCCGGGGCACTCAGGGGCCAACGTCCTGACTTTC
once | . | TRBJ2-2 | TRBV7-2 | CASSNQPRGNTGELFF | TGTGCCAGCAGCAATCAACCAAGGGGGAACACCGGGGAGCTGTTTTTT
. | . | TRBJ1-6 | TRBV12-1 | CASSCWTGGRLSSPLHF | TGTGCCAGCAGCTGTTGGACAGGGGGAAGGCTCAGTTCACCCCTCCACTTT
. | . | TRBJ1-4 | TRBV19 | CASSTPGGAYEKLFF | TGTGCCAGTAGCACCCCGGGGGGGGCGTATGAAAAACTGTTTTTT
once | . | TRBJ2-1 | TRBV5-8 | CASSRTGSGEQFF | TGTGCCAGCAGCCGTACAGGATCCGGTGAGCAGTTCTTC
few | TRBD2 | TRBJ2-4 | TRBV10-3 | CAISAGGASKNIQYF | TGTGCCATCAGCGCGGGGGGGGCGTCCAAAAACATTCAGTACTTC
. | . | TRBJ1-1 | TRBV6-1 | CASIDRLWSTEAFF | TGTGCCAGCATTGACCGTCTGTGGAGCACTGAAGCTTTCTTT
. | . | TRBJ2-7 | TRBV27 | CASSLPPDRGYEQYF | TGTGCCAGCAGTTTACCCCCCGACAGAGGCTACGAGCAGTACTTC
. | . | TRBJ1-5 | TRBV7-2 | CASSFVGGASNQPQHF | TGTGCCAGCAGCTTCGTCGGGGGGGCGAGCAATCAGCCCCAGCATTTT